The TCR beta chain described here comes from a study of technical replicates of blood from a handful of donors. Germline V lookup: CDR1 MGHDK, CDR2 SYGVNS. CDR3 length: 13 amino acids. The V segment lost 3 bases and the J segment 5 bases; nucleotides outside the gene matches: 3. Using immunoSEQ multiplex PCR, the repertoire was profiled, and TCRdb retains in-frame clones only, with some absent. The data hold nearly 80,000 clones, with 93% observed a single time. The specimen sequenced was T cells isolated from PBMCs. This receptor was identified in a human donor in good health. The chain recombines TRBV25-1 with TRBJ2-7; 8 nucleotides agree with TRBD1. CDR3 protein: CASSETGVDEQYF. CDR3 DNA sequence: TGTGCCAGCAGTGAGACAGGGGTCGACGAGCAGTACTTC.